This T cell receptor (beta chain) was recorded in a study of PD-1 blockade in classical Hodgkin lymphoma. Every patient was affected by relapse after autologous stem cell transplantation, while exposure to brentuximab vedotin was not uniform. Negative magnetic selection isolated CD4+ T cells from thawed PBMCs. Per the germline V gene, CDR1 is GTSNPN and CDR2 is SVGIG (reference sequence). V lost 3 bases and J lost 5, with 8 bases in between. The CDR3 sequence is 13 residues long. On this clone: Its antigen is undetermined.

Using immunoSEQ multiplex PCR, the repertoire was profiled, and TCRdb retains in-frame clones only, with some absent. The table records about 29,000 clones, roughly 87% of them present only once. General study findings and limits: At C4D1, TCR diversity had climbed significantly for CD4+ cells, though not for CD8+ cells. What caused the repertoire differences, perhaps disease activity or prior therapy, remains undefined. Reports described newly diagnosed patients as having lower baseline TCR diversity than healthy donors.

This receptor was identified in a human donor with classical Hodgkin lymphoma. The material was CD4+ T cells from blood, obtained at baseline. V usage is TRBV30 and J usage is TRBJ1-6; D unclear. CDR3 nucleotide sequence: TGTGCCTGGAGGTCCGCTAATAATTCACCCCTCCACTTT. Translating it yields CAWRSANNSPLHF.